The clone carrying this T cell receptor (beta chain) was counted at least ten times. Its antigen is unidentified. TCRdb redid the calling of the reads with MiXCR, one entry per CDR3 protein. Of over 450,000 distinct CDR3 sequences listed, around 11% were seen once; the top ten hold roughly a tenth. The sample belongs to a study of T cell repertoires in cytomegalovirus infection. Study at large: It can be stated that public TCR beta signatures indicated CMV infection as well as a matching HLA type. Study-level findings and limits: CMV-specific TCR beta clonotypes restricted by HLA-C dominated the ex vivo response. CMV carriers with the relevant HLA were identified by cumulative public TCR beta family frequency.

The germline V gene has CDR1 LNHNV and CDR2 YYDKDF (reference sequence). Deletions cut 1 base from V and 2 bases from J, with 9 bases between. This CDR3 comprises 14 residues. The material sequenced was PBMCs. V is TRBV15 and J is TRBJ2-7; D unresolved. This TCR was sampled from a human donor in good health (CMV status not recorded). Some clones in this sample may be carry-over from other donors' samples. CDR3 amino acids: CATSRVVQTYEQYF. The CDR3 DNA reads TGTGCCACCAGCAGAGTCGTACAGACCTACGAGCAGTACTTC.